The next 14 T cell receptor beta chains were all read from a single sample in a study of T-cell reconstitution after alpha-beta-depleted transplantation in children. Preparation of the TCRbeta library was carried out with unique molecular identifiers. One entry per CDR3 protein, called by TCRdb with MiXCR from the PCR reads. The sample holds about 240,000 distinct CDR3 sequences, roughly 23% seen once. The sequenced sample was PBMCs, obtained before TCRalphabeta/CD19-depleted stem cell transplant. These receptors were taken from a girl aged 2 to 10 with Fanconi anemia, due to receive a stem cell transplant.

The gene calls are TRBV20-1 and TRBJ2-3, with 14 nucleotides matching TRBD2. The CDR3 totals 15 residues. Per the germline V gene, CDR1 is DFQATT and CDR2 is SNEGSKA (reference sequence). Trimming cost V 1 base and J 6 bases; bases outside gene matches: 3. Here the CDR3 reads CSARAGTSGSDTQYF. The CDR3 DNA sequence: TGCAGTGCTAGAGCCGGGACTAGCGGGAGCGATACGCAGTATTTT.

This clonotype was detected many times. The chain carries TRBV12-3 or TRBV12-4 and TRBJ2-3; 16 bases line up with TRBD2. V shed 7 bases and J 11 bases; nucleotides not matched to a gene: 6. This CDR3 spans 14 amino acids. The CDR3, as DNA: TGTGCCAGCACCCTGGGGACTAGCGGGGGGGAGCAGTATTTT. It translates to CASTLGTSGGEQYF.

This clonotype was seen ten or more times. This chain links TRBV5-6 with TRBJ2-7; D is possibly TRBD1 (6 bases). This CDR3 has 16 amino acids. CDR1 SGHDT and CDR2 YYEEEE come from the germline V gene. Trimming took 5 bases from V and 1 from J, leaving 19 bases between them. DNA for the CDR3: TGTGCCAGCAGGATGACCACAGGGTCCCATTCCTACGAGCAGTACTTC. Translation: CASRMTTGSHSYEQYF. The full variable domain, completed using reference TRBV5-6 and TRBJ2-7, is DAGVTQSPTHLIKTRGQQVTLRCSPKSGHDTVSWYQQALGQGPQFIFQYYEEEERQRGNFPDRFSGHQFPNYSSELNVNALLLGDSALYLCASRMTTGSHSYEQYFGPGTRLTVT.

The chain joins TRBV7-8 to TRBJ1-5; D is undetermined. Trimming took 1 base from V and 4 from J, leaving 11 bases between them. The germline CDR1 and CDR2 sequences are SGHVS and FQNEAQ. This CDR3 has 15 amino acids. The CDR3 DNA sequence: TGTGCCAGCAGCTTAGTCCGGGGTACAAATCAGCCCCAGCATTTT. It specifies CASSLVRGTNQPQHF.

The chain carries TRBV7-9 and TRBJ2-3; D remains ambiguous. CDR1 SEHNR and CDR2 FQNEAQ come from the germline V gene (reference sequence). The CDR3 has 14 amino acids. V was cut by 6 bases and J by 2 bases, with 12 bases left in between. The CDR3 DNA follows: TGTGCCAGCAGTTTGCTTGGGGTCACAGATACGCAGTATTTT. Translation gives CASSLLGVTDTQYF.

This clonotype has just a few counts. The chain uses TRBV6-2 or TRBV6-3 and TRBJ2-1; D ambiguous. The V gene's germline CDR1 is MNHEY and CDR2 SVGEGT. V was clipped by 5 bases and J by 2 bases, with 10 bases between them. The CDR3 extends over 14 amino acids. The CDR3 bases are TGTGCCAGCAGTCCTTTGAGCGCCTACAATGAGCAGTTCTTC. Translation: CASSPLSAYNEQFF.

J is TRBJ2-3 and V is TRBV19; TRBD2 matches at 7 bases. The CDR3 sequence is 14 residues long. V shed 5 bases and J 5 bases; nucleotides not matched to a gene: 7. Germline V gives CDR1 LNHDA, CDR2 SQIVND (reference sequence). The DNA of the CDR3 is TGTGCCAGTAGTCGCGCGGGAGAGTTAGATACGCAGTATTTT. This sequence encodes CASSRAGELDTQYF.

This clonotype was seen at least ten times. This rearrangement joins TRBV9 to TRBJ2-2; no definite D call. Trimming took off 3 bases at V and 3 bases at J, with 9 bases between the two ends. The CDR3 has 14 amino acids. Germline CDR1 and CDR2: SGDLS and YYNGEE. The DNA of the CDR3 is TGTGCCAGCAGCGCCGGACGGTACACCGGGGAGCTGTTTTTT. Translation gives CASSAGRYTGELFF.

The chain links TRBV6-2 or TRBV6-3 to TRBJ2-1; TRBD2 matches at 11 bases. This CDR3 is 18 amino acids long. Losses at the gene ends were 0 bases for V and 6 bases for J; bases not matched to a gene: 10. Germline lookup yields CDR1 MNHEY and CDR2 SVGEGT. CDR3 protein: CASSYSPERLAGGNEQFF. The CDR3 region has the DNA TGTGCCAGCAGTTACTCTCCCGAGAGGCTAGCGGGAGGCAATGAGCAGTTCTTC.

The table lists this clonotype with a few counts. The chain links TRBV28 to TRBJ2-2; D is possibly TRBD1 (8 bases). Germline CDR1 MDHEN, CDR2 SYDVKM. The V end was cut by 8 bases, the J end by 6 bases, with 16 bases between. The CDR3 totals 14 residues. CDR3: CASGQGGSAGELFF. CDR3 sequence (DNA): TGTGCCAGCGGACAGGGAGGGTCCGCCGGGGAGCTGTTTTTT.

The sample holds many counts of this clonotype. CDR3 sequence: CSARNSGNTGELFF. The CDR3 DNA is TGCAGTGCTAGAAATAGCGGGAATACCGGGGAGCTGTTTTTT. The chain has TRBV20-1 and TRBJ2-2; 8 nucleotides align to TRBD2. Unmatched junction bases numbered 4, after V lost 2 bases and J lost 5 bases. This CDR3 has 14 amino acids. Germline CDR1 and CDR2: DFQATT and SNEGSKA (reference sequence).

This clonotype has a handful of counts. In DNA form, the CDR3 reads TGCAGTGCTAGGTGGGACGAAGGATCACCCCTCCACTTT. It specifies CSARWDEGSPLHF. The chain combines TRBV20-1 with TRBJ1-6, with D maybe TRBD1 (5 bases). This CDR3 is built from 13 residues. V dropped 3 bases and J dropped 10 bases, with 13 bases sitting between them. From germline, CDR1 is DFQATT and CDR2 SNEGSKA (reference sequence).

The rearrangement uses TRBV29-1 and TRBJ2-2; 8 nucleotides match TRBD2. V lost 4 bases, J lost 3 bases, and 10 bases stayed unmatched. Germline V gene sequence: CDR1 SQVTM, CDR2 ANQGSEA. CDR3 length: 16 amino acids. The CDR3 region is CSVGMLAGQDTGELFF. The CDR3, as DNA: TGCAGCGTTGGGATGTTAGCGGGGCAAGACACCGGGGAGCTGTTTTTT.

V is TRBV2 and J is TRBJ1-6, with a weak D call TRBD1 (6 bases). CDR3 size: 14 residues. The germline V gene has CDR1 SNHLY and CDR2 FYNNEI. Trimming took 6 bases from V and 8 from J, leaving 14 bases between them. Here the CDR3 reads CASRPDSQYSPLHF. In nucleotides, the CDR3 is TGTGCCAGCAGGCCGGACAGCCAATATTCACCCCTCCACTTT.